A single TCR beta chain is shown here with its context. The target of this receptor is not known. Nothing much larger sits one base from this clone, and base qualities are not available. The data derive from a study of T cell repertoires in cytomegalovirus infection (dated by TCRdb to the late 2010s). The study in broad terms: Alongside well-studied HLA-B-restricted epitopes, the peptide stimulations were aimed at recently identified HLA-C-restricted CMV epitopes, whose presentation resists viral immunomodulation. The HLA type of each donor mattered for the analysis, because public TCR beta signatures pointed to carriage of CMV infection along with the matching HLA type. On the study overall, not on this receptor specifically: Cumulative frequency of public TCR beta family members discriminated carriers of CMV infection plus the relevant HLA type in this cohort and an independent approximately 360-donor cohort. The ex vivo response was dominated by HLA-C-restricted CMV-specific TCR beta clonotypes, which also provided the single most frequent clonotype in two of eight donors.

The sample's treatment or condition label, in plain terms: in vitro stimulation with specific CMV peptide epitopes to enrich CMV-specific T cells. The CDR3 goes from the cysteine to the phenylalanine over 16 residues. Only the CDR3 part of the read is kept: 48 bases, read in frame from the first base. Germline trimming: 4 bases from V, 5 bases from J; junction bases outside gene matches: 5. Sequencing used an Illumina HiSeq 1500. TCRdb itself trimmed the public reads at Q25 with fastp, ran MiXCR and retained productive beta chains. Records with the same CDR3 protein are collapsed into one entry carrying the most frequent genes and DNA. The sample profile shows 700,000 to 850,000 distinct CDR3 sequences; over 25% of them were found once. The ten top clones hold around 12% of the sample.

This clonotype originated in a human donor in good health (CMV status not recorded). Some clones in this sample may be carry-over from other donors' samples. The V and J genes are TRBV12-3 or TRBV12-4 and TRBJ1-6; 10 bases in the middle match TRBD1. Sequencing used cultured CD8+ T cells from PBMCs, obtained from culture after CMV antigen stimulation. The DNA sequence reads TGTGCCAGCAGTTCGGGACAGGGGTTCCATAATTCACCCCTCCACTTT. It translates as CASSSGQGFHNSPLHF.